Listed here is a single T cell receptor (beta chain). These data are taken from a study of OX40 agonist ivuxolimab in advanced cancers. The data were produced by immunoSEQ multiplex PCR, yet TCRdb's version contains in-frame clones alone and is incomplete. The sample includes fewer than 20,000 clones, about 76% of them seen just once. There are 16 residues in the CDR3. After removal of 0 bases from V and 2 bases from J, the junction contained 4 bases not matched to a gene. CDR1 LNHNV and CDR2 YYDKDF come from the germline V gene (reference sequence). This TCR derives from an adult with an advanced solid tumor such as melanoma, head and neck, liver or kidney cancer. The chain couples TRBV15 to TRBJ2-5; 9 bases line up with TRBD2. The input for sequencing was CD4+ or CD8+ T cells sorted from blood, taken in a trial of the OX40 agonist ivuxolimab. The CDR3 loop is CATSRDWLAGQETQYF. The CDR3 DNA reads as TGTGCCACCAGCAGAGATTGGCTAGCGGGACAAGAGACCCAGTACTTC.